The TCR beta chain under discussion was sequenced for a study of OX40 agonist ivuxolimab in advanced cancers. Germline CDR1 and CDR2: MDHEN and SYDVKM. Trimming pared 3 bases from V and 5 bases from J, leaving 20 bases between. The CDR3 covers 16 residues. TCRdb keeps only in-frame clones here, not all; method: immunoSEQ multiplex PCR. The table shows 85,000 to 100,000 clones, with 85% to 95% occurring only once. Study findings and constraints: CD8+ T cells showed, on average, more clonal expansion than CD4+ cells.

With regard to this clone: No antigen is known for it.

This TCR was sampled from an adult with an advanced solid tumor such as melanoma, head and neck, liver or kidney cancer. This chain links TRBV28 with TRBJ2-7; possible D gene TRBD2, 6 bases. This sample comprised CD4+ or CD8+ T cells sorted from blood, obtained in a trial of the OX40 agonist ivuxolimab. Here the CDR3 reads CASSFAIGEVSDEQYF. As DNA, the CDR3 is TGTGCCAGCAGTTTTGCTATAGGGGAGGTTAGCGACGAGCAGTACTTC.